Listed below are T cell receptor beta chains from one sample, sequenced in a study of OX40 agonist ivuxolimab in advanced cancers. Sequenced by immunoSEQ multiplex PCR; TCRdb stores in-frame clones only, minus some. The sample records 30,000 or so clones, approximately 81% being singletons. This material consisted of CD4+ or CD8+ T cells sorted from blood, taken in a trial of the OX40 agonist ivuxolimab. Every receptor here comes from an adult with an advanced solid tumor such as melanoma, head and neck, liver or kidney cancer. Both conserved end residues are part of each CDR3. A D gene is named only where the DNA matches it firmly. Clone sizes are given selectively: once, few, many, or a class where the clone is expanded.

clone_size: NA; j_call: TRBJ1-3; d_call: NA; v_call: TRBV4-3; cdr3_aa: CASSPGLGRGNTIYF; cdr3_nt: TGCGCCAGCAGCCCGGGACTCGGGAGGGGAAACACCATATATTTT
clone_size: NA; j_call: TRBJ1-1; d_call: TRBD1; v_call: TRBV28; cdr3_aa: CASRRRDRDAFF; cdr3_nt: TGTGCCAGCAGAAGACGGGACAGGGACGCTTTCTTT
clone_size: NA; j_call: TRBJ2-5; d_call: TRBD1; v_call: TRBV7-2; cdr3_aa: CASTQTGQETQYF; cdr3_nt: TGTGCCAGCACCCAGACAGGGCAAGAGACCCAGTACTTC
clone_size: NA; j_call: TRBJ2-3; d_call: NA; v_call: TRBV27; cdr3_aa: CASSRGDTQYF; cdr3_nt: TGTGCCAGCAGTCGGGGAGATACGCAGTATTTT
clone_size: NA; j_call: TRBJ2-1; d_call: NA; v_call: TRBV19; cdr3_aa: CASRALYNEQFF; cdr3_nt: TGTGCCAGTAGGGCGCTCTACAATGAGCAGTTCTTC
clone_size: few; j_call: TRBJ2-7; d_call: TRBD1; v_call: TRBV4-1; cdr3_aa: CASSQRATWTGELPYEQYF; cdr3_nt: TGCGCCAGCAGCCAACGCGCAACTTGGACAGGGGAGCTGCCTTACGAGCAGTACTTC
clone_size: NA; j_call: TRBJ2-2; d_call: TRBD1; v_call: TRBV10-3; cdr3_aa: CAIRGQGVAAGELFF; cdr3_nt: TGTGCCATCAGGGGACAGGGAGTTGCGGCCGGGGAGCTGTTTTTT
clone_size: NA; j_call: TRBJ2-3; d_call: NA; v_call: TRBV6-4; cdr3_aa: CASSRTGTDTQYF; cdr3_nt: TGTGCCAGCAGTCGGACCGGCACAGATACGCAGTATTTT
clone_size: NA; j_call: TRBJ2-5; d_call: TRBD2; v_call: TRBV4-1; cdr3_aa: CASTLLAGVAETQYF; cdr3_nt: TGCGCCAGCACCCTACTAGCGGGGGTGGCAGAGACCCAGTACTTC
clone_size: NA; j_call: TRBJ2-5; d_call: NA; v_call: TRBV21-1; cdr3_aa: CASSRETGKETQYF; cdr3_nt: TGTGCCAGCAGCAGAGAGACAGGAAAAGAGACCCAGTACTTC
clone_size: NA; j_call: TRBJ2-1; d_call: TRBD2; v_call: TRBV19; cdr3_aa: CASSSLAGAHNEQFF; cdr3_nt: TGTGCCAGTAGTAGTTTAGCGGGGGCACACAATGAGCAGTTCTTC
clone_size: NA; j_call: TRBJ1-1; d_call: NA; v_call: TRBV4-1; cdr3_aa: CASSPLRGAEAFF; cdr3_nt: TGCGCCAGCAGCCCACTCCGGGGGGCTGAAGCTTTCTTT
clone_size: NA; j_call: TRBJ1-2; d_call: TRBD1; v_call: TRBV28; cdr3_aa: CASIPTGGYGYTF; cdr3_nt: TGTGCCAGCATCCCTACAGGGGGGTATGGCTACACCTTC
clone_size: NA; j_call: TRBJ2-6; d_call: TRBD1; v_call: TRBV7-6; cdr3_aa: CASSRETGRFAGANVLTF; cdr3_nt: TGTGCCAGCAGTCGCGAGACAGGGCGCTTCGCTGGGGCCAACGTCCTGACTTTC
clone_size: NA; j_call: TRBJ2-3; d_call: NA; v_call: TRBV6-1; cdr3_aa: CASSEWVDTQYF; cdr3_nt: TGTGCCAGCAGTGAATGGGTTGATACGCAGTATTTT
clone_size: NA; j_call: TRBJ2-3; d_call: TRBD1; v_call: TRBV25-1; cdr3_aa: CASSFRTGGAADTQYF; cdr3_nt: TGTGCCAGCAGTTTCCGGACAGGGGGCGCGGCAGATACGCAGTATTTT
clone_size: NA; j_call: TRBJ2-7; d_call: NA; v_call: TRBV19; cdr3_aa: CASGPFREQYF; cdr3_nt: TGTGCCAGTGGACCTTTTCGGGAGCAGTACTTC
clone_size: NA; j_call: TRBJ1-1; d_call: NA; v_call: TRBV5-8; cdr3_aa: CASSLGQTEAFF; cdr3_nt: TGTGCCAGCAGCTTGGGACAGACGGAAGCTTTCTTT
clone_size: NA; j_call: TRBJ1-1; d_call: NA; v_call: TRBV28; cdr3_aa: CASSLMTEAFF; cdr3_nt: TGTGCCAGCAGTTTAATGACTGAAGCTTTCTTT
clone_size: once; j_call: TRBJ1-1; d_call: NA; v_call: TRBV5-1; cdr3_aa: CASSLLGTEAFF; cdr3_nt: TGCGCCAGCAGCTTGTTGGGGACTGAAGCTTTCTTT
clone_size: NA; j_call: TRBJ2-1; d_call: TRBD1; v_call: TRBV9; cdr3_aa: CASSVGSQGVYNEQFF; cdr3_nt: TGTGCCAGCAGCGTAGGATCACAGGGGGTTTACAATGAGCAGTTCTTC
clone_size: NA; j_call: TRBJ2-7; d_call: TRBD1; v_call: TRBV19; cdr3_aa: CASSIDGQGAREQYF; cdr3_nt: TGTGCCAGTAGTATAGATGGCCAGGGGGCGCGAGAGCAGTACTTC
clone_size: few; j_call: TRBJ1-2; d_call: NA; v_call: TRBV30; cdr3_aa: CAWSNSGYGYTF; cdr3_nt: TGTGCCTGGAGTAACTCAGGCTATGGCTACACCTTC
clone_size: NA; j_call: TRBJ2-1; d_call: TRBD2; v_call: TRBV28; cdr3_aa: CASSLGLAGRDEQFF; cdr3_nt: TGTGCCAGCAGTTTGGGGCTAGCGGGGAGAGATGAGCAGTTCTTC
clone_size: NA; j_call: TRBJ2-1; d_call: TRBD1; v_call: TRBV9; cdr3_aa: CASSPQDRVYNEQFF; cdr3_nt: TGTGCCAGCAGCCCTCAGGACAGGGTTTACAATGAGCAGTTCTTC
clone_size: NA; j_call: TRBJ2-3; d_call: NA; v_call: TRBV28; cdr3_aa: CASSFLASTDTQYF; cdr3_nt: TGTGCCAGCAGTTTCCTAGCTAGCACAGATACGCAGTATTTT
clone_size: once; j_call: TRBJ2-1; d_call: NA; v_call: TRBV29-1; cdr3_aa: CSVDEGMGYNEQFF; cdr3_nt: TGCAGCGTTGATGAGGGAATGGGGTACAATGAGCAGTTCTTC
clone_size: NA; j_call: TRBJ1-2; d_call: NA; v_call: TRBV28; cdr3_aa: CASSLWDGIYGYTF; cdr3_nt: TGTGCCAGCAGTTTATGGGACGGAATCTATGGCTACACCTTC
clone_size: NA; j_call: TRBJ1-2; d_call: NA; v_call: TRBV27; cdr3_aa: CASSWTANYGYTF; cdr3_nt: TGTGCCAGCAGTTGGACGGCGAACTATGGCTACACCTTC
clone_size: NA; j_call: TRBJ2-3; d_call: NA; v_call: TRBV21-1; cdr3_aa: CASSKRNRGRRISDTQYF; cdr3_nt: TGTGCCAGCAGCAAAAGAAACAGGGGGAGGAGAATCTCAGATACGCAGTATTTT
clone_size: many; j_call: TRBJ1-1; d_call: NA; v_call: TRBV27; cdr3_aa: CASNKWGGMNTEAFF; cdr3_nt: TGTGCCAGCAACAAATGGGGGGGAATGAACACTGAAGCTTTCTTT
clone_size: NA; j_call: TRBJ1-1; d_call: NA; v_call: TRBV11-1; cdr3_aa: CASRDELNTEAFF; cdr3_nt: TGTGCCAGCAGAGACGAACTGAACACTGAAGCTTTCTTT
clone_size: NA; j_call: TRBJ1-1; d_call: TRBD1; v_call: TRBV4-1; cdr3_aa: CASSRGPGTEAFF; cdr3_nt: TGCGCCAGCAGCAGGGGGCCGGGGACTGAAGCTTTCTTT
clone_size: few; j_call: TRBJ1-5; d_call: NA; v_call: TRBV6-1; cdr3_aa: CASSDWLGGNQPQHF; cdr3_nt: TGTGCCAGCAGTGATTGGCTAGGGGGCAATCAGCCCCAGCATTTT
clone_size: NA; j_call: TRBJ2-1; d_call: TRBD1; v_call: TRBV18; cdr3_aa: CASSPLMVAAGDRENEQFF; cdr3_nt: TGTGCCAGCTCACCACTCATGGTCGCCGCGGGGGACAGGGAGAATGAGCAGTTCTTC
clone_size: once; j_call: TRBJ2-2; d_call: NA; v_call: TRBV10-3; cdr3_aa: CAISGPWRTGELFF; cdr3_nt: TGTGCCATCAGTGGCCCATGGAGAACCGGGGAGCTGTTTTTT
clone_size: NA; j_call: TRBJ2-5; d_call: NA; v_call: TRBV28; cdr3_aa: CASSVAVLYQETQYF; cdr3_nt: TGTGCCAGCAGTGTAGCGGTCCTGTACCAAGAGACCCAGTACTTC
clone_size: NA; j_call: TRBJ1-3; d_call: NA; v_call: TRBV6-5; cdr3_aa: CASSWDGHSGNTIYF; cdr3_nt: TGTGCCAGCAGTTGGGACGGACACTCTGGAAACACCATATATTTT
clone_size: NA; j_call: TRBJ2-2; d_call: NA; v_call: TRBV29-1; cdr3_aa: CSVWDDNGELFF; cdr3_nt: TGCAGCGTTTGGGACGACAACGGGGAGCTGTTTTTT
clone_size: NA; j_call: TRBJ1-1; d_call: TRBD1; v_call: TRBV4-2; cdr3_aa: CASSLDRMNTEAFF; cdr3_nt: TGTGCCAGCAGCCTGGACAGGATGAACACTGAAGCTTTCTTT
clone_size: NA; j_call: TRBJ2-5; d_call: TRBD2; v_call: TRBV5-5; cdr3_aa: CASSATSGRVSVKTQYF; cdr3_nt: TGTGCCAGCAGCGCGACTAGCGGGAGGGTCAGCGTAAAGACCCAGTACTTC
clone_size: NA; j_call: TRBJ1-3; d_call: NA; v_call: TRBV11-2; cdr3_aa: CASSSDGSGNTIYF; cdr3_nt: TGTGCCAGCAGCTCGGACGGCTCTGGAAACACCATATATTTT
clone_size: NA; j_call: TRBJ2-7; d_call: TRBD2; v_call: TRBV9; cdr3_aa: CASSVGASGAPYEQYF; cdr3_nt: TGTGCCAGCAGCGTAGGGGCTAGCGGGGCGCCCTACGAGCAGTACTTC
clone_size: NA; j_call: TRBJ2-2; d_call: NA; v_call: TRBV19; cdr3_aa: CASAGDKNTGELFF; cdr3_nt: TGTGCCAGCGCAGGGGACAAGAACACCGGGGAGCTGTTTTTT
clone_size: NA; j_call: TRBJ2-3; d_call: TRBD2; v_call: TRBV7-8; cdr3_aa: CASSHSGRTKDTQYF; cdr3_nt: TGTGCCAGCAGCCATAGCGGGAGGACTAAAGATACGCAGTATTTT
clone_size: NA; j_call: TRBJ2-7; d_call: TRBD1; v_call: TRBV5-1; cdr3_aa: CASSHPGQGNYEQYF; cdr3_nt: TGCGCCAGCAGCCATCCGGGACAGGGGAATTACGAGCAGTACTTC
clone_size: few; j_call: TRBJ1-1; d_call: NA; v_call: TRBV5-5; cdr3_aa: CASSLVGRLAGGTEAFF; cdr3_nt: TGTGCCAGCAGCTTGGTCGGACGGCTGGCGGGCGGCACTGAAGCTTTCTTT
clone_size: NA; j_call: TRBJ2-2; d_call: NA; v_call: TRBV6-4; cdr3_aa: CASSYVGETGELFF; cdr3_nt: TGTGCCAGCAGCTACGTCGGGGAGACCGGGGAGCTGTTTTTT
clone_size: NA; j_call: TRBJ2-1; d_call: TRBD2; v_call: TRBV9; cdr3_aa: CASSLSSGGSYNEQFF; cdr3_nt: TGTGCCAGCAGCTTATCGAGCGGGGGCTCCTACAATGAGCAGTTCTTC
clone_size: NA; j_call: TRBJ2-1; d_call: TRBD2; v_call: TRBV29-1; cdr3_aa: CSVEGGTSGLNEQFF; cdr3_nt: TGCAGCGTTGAAGGAGGGACTAGCGGGCTCAATGAGCAGTTCTTC
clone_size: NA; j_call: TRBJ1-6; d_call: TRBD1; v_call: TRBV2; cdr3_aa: CASSDSPGQSYNSPLHF; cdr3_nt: TGTGCCAGCAGTGATAGTCCGGGACAGAGTTATAATTCACCCCTCCACTTT
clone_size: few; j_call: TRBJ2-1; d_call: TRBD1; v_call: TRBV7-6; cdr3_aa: CASSLSSGTGINEQFF; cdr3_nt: TGTGCCAGCAGCCTGTCCTCCGGGACAGGGATCAATGAGCAGTTCTTC
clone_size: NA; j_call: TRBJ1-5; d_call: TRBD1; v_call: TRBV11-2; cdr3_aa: CASSPGEGAYSNQPQHF; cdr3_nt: TGTGCCAGCAGCCCCGGGGAGGGGGCCTATAGCAATCAGCCCCAGCATTTT
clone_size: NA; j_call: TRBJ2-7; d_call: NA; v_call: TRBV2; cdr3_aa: CAILSHNLYEQYF; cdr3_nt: TGTGCCATCCTCAGTCACAACCTTTACGAGCAGTACTTC
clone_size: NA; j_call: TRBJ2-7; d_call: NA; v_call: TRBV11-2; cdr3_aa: CASSSSSYEQYF; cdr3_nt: TGTGCCAGCAGCTCAAGCTCCTACGAGCAGTACTTC
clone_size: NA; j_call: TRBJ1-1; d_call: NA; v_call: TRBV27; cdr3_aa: CASSYRETTEAFF; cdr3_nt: TGTGCCAGCAGTTACAGGGAGACCACTGAAGCTTTCTTT
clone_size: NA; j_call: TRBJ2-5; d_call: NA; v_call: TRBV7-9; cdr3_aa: CASSLVRSQETQYF; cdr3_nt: TGTGCCAGCAGCTTAGTGCGCAGCCAAGAGACCCAGTACTTC
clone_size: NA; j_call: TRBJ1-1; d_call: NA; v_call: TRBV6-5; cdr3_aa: CASSYGARTEAFF; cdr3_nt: TGTGCCAGCAGTTACGGGGCGCGAACTGAAGCTTTCTTT
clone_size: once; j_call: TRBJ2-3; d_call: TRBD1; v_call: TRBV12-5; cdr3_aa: CASGHLDRELDTQYF; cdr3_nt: TGTGCTAGTGGTCATCTGGACAGGGAGTTAGATACGCAGTATTTT
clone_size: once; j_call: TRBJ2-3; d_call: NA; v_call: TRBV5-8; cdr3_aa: CASSFQTAPLFADTQYF; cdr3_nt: TGTGCCAGCAGCTTTCAGACAGCGCCCCTTTTCGCAGATACGCAGTATTTT